The rows below give T cell receptor beta chains drawn from one sample of a study of a mutant IDH1 vaccine in newly diagnosed glioma. Profiled with immunoSEQ multiplex PCR; TCRdb holds only in-frame clones, not every one. This sample has approximately 100,000 clones; about 87% occur once, and the top ten carry approximately 0.6%. The sample here was PBMCs, taken from a glioma patient treated with radiotherapy, temozolomide or both. The origin of the receptors is a woman in her fifties or sixties with glioma. Both conserved end residues are part of each CDR3. The D gene is left open where the match is weak. Size tells how often a clone was seen (once, few, many) or the class of an expanded clone, and some rows leave it out.

d_gene | j_gene | v_gene | abundance | CDR3nt | CDR3aa
TRBD1 | TRBJ1-1 | TRBV5-4 | NA | TGTGCCAGCAGCGGTGGACAGGGAGTATACACTGAAGCTTTCTTT | CASSGGQGVYTEAFF
NA | TRBJ2-3 | TRBV10-3 | few | TGTGCCATCAGTGAAGTAGCGGGCACAGATACGCAGTATTTT | CAISEVAGTDTQYF
NA | TRBJ2-7 | TRBV14 | NA | TGTGCCAGCAGCCTTCAGACAGACTACTCCTACGAGCAGTACTTC | CASSLQTDYSYEQYF
NA | TRBJ2-7 | TRBV29-1 | NA | TGCAGCGTTGAAGATCGAGGGACGGGTTACGAGCAGTACTTC | CSVEDRGTGYEQYF
TRBD1 | TRBJ2-7 | TRBV7-9 | NA | TGTGCCAGCAGCCCCCCGGGACAGGGGATAGGGGAGCAGTACTTC | CASSPPGQGIGEQYF
NA | TRBJ2-1 | TRBV7-9 | NA | TGTGCCAGCAGCTTAGCAGCGGGTCCTAACTACAATGAGCAGTTCTTC | CASSLAAGPNYNEQFF
NA | TRBJ2-2 | TRBV7-2 | NA | TGTGCCAGCAGCTTAATTAAAACCGGGGAGCTGTTTTTT | CASSLIKTGELFF
TRBD1 | TRBJ1-5 | TRBV19 | few | TGTGCCAGTAGTTCCGACAGGGAGCTTCCTCAGCCCCAGCATTTT | CASSSDRELPQPQHF
TRBD1 | TRBJ1-1 | TRBV28 | NA | TGTGCCAGCAGTTTAAGGCGAGAAAGGGGGCCCACTGAAGCTTTCTTT | CASSLRRERGPTEAFF
NA | TRBJ2-7 | TRBV30 | few | TGTGCCTTTCTCGACAGTTCTCCCTACGAGCAGTACTTC | CAFLDSSPYEQYF
NA | TRBJ1-6 | TRBV10-3 | NA | TGTGCCATCAGTGAGTCGTGGGGGGACCGGAATTCACCCCTCCACTTT | CAISESWGDRNSPLHF
TRBD1 | TRBJ2-7 | TRBV6-6 | NA | TGTGCCAGCATCACCGGGACAGGGTCCTACGAGCAGTACTTC | CASITGTGSYEQYF
NA | TRBJ2-3 | TRBV5-1 | NA | TGCGCCAGCAGCTTAAACAGCCGCACAGATACGCAGTATTTT | CASSLNSRTDTQYF
TRBD1 | TRBJ2-1 | TRBV29-1 | NA | TGCAGCATTCTGACAGGGGGCTCCTACAATGAGCAGTTCTTC | CSILTGGSYNEQFF
NA | TRBJ2-3 | TRBV27 | NA | TGTGCCAGCAGTCTATGGGACCCGCGGGATACGCAGTATTTT | CASSLWDPRDTQYF